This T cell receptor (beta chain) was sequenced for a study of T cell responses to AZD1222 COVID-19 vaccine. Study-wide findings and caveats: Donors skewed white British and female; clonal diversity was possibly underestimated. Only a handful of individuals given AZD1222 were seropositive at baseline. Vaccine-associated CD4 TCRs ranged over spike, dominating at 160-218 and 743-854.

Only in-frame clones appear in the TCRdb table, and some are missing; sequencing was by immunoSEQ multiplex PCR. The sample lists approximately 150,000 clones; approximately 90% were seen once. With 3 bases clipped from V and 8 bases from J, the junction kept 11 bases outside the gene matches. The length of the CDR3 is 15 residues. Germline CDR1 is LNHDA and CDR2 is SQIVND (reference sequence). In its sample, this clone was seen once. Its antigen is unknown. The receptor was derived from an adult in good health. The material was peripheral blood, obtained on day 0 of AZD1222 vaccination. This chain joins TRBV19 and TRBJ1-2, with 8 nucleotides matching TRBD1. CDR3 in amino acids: CASSISTRGQGGYTF. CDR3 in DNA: TGTGCCAGTAGTATCTCCACCAGGGGGCAAGGAGGCTACACCTTC.